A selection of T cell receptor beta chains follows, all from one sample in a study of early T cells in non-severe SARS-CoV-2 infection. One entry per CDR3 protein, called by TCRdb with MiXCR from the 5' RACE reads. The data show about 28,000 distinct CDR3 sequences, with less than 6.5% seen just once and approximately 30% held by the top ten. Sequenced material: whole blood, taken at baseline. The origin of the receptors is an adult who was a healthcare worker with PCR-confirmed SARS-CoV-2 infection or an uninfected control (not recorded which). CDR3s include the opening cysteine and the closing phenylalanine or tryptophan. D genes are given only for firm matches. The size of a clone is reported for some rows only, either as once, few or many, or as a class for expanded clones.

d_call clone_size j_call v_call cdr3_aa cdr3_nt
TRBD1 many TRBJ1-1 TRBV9 CASSATNRGDTEAFF TGTGCCAGCAGCGCAACTAACAGGGGTGACACTGAAGCTTTCTTT
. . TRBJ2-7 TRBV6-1 CASTLTRIHEQYF TGTGCCAGCACCCTAACTAGGATCCACGAGCAGTACTTC
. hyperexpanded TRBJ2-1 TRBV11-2 CASSEYNEQFF TGTGCCAGCAGCGAATACAATGAGCAGTTCTTC
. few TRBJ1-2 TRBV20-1 CSAAFRDGYGYTF TGCAGTGCTGCCTTTAGGGACGGCTATGGCTACACCTTC
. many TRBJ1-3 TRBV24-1 CATSEAGNTIYF TGTGCCACCAGTGAGGCTGGAAACACCATATATTTT
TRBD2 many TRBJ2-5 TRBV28 CASSPLLAGQETQYF TGTGCCAGCAGTCCACTCCTAGCGGGCCAAGAGACCCAGTACTTC
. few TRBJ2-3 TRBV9 CASSVSWITDTQYF TGTGCCAGCAGCGTTTCCTGGATTACAGATACGCAGTATTTT
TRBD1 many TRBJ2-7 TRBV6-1 CASTRAGQGSYEQYF TGTGCCAGTACACGCGCGGGACAGGGATCCTACGAGCAGTACTTC
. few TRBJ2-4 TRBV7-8 CASSLGQLLAKNIQYF TGTGCCAGCAGCTTGGGACAACTCCTAGCCAAAAACATTCAGTACTTC
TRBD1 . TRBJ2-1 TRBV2 CATGQVSYNEQFF TGTGCCACCGGACAGGTCTCCTACAATGAGCAGTTCTTC
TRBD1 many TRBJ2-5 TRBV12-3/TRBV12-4 CASRDGDRAWAQYF TGTGCCAGCAGGGACGGGGACAGGGCTTGGGCCCAGTACTTC
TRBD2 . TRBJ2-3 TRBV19 CASSIRLAGEATQYF TGTGCCAGTAGTATCCGACTAGCGGGAGAGGCTACGCAGTATTTT
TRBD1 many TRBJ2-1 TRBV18 CASSLGTGSYNEQFF TGTGCCAGCTCACTCGGGACAGGGTCCTACAATGAGCAGTTCTTC
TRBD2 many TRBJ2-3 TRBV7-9 CASSLAARAGGLADTQYF TGTGCCAGCAGCTTAGCCGCGCGAGCGGGGGGGTTGGCAGATACGCAGTATTTT
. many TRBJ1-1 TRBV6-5 CASSSGQRAGEAFF TGTGCCAGCAGTTCCGGACAGAGGGCAGGTGAAGCTTTCTTT
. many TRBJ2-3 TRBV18 CASSPLDTDTQYF TGTGCCAGCTCACCGCTGGACACAGATACGCAGTATTTT
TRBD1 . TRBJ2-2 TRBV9 CASSINRDRGNTGELFF TGTGCCAGCAGCATCAACCGGGACAGGGGTAACACCGGGGAGCTGTTTTTT
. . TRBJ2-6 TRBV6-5 CASARAASGANVLTF TGTGCCAGCGCCCGGGCCGCCTCTGGGGCCAACGTCCTGACTTTC
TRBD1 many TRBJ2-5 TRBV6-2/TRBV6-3 CASSDTGVETQYF TGTGCCAGCAGTGACACAGGGGTGGAGACCCAGTACTTC
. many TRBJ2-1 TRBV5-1 CASSFDEASYNEQFF TGCGCCAGCAGTTTTGACGAGGCCTCCTACAATGAGCAGTTCTTC
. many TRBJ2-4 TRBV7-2 CASSLQTGPKNIQYF TGTGCCAGCAGCCTACAGACAGGCCCCAAAAACATTCAGTACTTC
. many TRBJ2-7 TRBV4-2 CASSQVSRPEGQYF TGTGCCAGCAGCCAAGTCTCTAGGCCTGAGGGGCAGTACTTC
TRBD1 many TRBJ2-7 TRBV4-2 CASSPSDRESGEQYF TGTGCCAGCAGCCCCTCGGACAGGGAATCGGGCGAGCAGTACTTC
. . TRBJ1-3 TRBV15 CATSRVNSGNTIYF TGTGCCACCAGCAGAGTTAACTCTGGAAACACCATATATTTT
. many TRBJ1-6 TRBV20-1 CSAQDGQRDNSPLHF TGCAGTGCTCAGGATGGACAAAGAGATAATTCACCCCTCCACTTT
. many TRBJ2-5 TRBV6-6 CASSPTKAETQYF TGTGCCAGCAGCCCCACTAAGGCGGAGACCCAGTACTTC
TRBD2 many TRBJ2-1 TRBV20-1 CSASWASGPYNEQFF TGCAGTGCTAGTTGGGCTAGCGGGCCGTACAATGAGCAGTTCTTC
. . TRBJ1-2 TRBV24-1 CTTEEGLGLGYTF TGTACCACCGAGGAGGGACTTGGGCTCGGCTACACCTTC
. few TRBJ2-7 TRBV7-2 CASSPFRSYEQYF TGTGCCAGCAGCCCCTTCCGGTCCTACGAGCAGTACTTC
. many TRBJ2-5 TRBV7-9 CASSTRGEAQYF TGTGCCAGCAGCACCAGAGGGGAGGCCCAGTACTTC
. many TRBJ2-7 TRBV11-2 CASRPDRNTYEQYF TGTGCCAGCAGGCCCGACAGAAACACCTACGAGCAGTACTTC
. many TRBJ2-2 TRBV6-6 CASSPPLPVGAGELFF TGTGCCAGCAGCCCGCCATTACCCGTGGGCGCCGGGGAGCTGTTTTTT
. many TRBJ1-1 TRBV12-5 CASGFELNTEAFF TGTGCTAGTGGTTTTGAACTGAACACTGAAGCTTTCTTT
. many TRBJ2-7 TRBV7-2 CASSPSAIGSISYEQYF TGTGCCAGCAGCCCTAGTGCGATCGGGAGCATCTCCTACGAGCAGTACTTC
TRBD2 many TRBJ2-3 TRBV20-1 CSASGGYGGGRGDTQYF TGCAGTGCTAGCGGCGGATACGGGGGGGGCCGTGGAGATACGCAGTATTTT
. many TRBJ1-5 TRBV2 CASSEQPGQPQHF TGTGCCAGCAGTGAACAGCCAGGTCAGCCCCAGCATTTT
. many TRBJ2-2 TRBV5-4 CASSPDGTATNTGELFF TGTGCCAGCAGCCCCGACGGGACGGCTACGAACACCGGGGAGCTGTTTTTT
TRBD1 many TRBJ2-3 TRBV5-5 CASRGRGRFSTDTQYF TGTGCCAGCCGGGGCAGGGGGCGGTTTTCGACAGATACGCAGTATTTT
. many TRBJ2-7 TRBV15 CATSREFTDLVF TGTGCCACCAGCAGAGAATTTACAGACCTCGTATTC
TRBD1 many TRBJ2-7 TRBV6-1 CASSGRDRDEYEQYF TGTGCCAGCAGTGGCCGGGACAGGGATGAGTACGAGCAGTACTTC
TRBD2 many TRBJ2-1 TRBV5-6 CASSLALAGGNNEQFF TGTGCCAGCAGCTTGGCACTAGCGGGGGGTAACAATGAGCAGTTCTTC